A single sample is the source of the 19 T cell receptor beta chains below, sequenced in a study of T cell responses to AZD1222 COVID-19 vaccine (dated by TCRdb to the early 2020s). The intended sense of this specimen's time point label: about 28 days (+/-7) after the second vaccine dose. To prepare the library, the immunoSEQ multiplex PCR assay was applied. The source is immuneACCESS, and TCRdb retained only in-frame sequences with V and J called. Part of the clones is not carried over; for the studies checked, unresolved V genes explain less than half of this, and the remainder is unexplained. The sample data list some 130,000 clones, and about 90% of these were observed just once. The ten largest clones take up roughly 3.4% of the sample. Here the sequenced sample was peripheral blood, taken 28 days after the second AZD1222 dose. The receptors stem from an adult who received the AZD1222 COVID-19 vaccine.

The CDR3 coding sequence is TGTGCCAGCAGGGATTGGAGAGCCCTCCACTTT. Protein sequence: CASRDWRALHF. The V call is TRBV6-4, the J call TRBJ1-6; D unresolved. Germline loops: CDR1 MRHNA, CDR2 SNTAGT. Trimming cost V 6 bases and J 14 bases, with 11 bases left between them. There are 11 residues in the CDR3.

Concerning this clone itself: The sample has other DNA sequences that encode this CDR3 too. This chain uses TRBV28 with TRBJ1-6; D uncertain. This CDR3 region has 14 residues. Germline lookup yields CDR1 MDHEN and CDR2 SYDVKM. Trimming left V 6 bases short and J 0 bases short, with 6 bases between. The CDR3 loop is CASSPPSYNSPLHF. The CDR3 DNA is TGTGCCAGCAGCCCTCCCTCCTATAATTCACCCCTCCACTTT.

Here the CDR3 DNA reads TGTGCCAGCAGCTCAAGGAGGGGTGGAAACACCATATATTTT. It is translated as CASSSRRGGNTIYF. The rearrangement joins TRBV7-2 to TRBJ1-3, with a possible D match to TRBD1 (5 bases). Germline V gene sequence: CDR1 SGHTA, CDR2 FQGNSA. V was cut by 4 bases and J by 3 bases, with 10 bases left in between. The CDR3 has 14 residues.

This clone was counted only a few times. This sequence joins TRBV9 and TRBJ2-7; 11 bases fit TRBD2. With 0 bases clipped from V and 2 bases from J, the junction kept 4 bases outside the gene matches. CDR3 length: 16 amino acids. The germline CDR1 and CDR2 sequences are SGDLS and YYNGEE. CDR3 DNA sequence: TGTGCCAGCAGCGTAGGACTAGCGGGATCAACCTACGAGCAGTACTTC. It translates to CASSVGLAGSTYEQYF.

The rearrangement joins TRBV6-5 to TRBJ1-5; D perhaps matches TRBD1 (6 bases). The CDR3 is made up of 14 amino acids. The germline V gene has CDR1 MNHEY and CDR2 SVGAGI. The V end was cut by 2 bases, the J end by 6 bases, with 11 bases between. CDR3 DNA sequence: TGTGCCAGCAGTTACGGCAGGGGAGGTCAGCCCCAGCATTTT. This translates into CASSYGRGGQPQHF.

The chain has TRBV2 and TRBJ1-5; 9 bases agree with TRBD1. V dropped 6 bases and J dropped 6; count of bases not matched to a gene: 3. CDR1 and CDR2 from the germline V gene are SNHLY and FYNNEI. CDR3 length: 13 residues. The CDR3 sequence is CASRGQGTQPQHF. The CDR3 DNA is TGTGCCAGCAGGGGACAGGGAACTCAGCCCCAGCATTTT. Based on the CDR3 plus reference TRBV2 and TRBJ1-5, the full variable domain is EPEVTQTPSHQVTQMGQEVILRCVPISNHLYFYWYRQILGQKVEFLVSFYNNEISEKSEIFDDQFSVERPDGSNFTLKIRSTKLEDSAMYFCASRGQGTQPQHFGDGTRLSIL.

J is TRBJ1-5 and V is TRBV27; 7 bases match TRBD1. The CDR3 sequence is 14 residues long. CDR1 is MNHEY, CDR2 SMNVEV, per germline (reference sequence). J was trimmed by 2 bases and V by 6 bases; bases with no gene match: 4. This CDR3 reads CASSQGGGNQPQHF. CDR3 bases: TGTGCCAGCAGCCAGGGGGGGGGCAATCAGCCCCAGCATTTT.

This rearrangement joins TRBV10-3 to TRBJ2-5; 10 bases map to TRBD1. The CDR3 is 14 residues long. After removal of 4 bases from V and 5 bases from J, the junction contained 4 bases not matched to a gene. Germline CDR1 and CDR2: ENHRY and SYGVKD. CDR3 sequence: CAISGTGGVETQYF. CDR3 nucleotide sequence: TGTGCCATCAGTGGGACAGGGGGTGTCGAGACCCAGTACTTC.

The chain combines TRBV4-3 with TRBJ2-1; D unclear. V lost 0 bases to trimming and J lost 6 bases, with 6 bases between them. This CDR3 is built from 13 residues. Germline V gives CDR1 LGHNA, CDR2 YSLEER. This chain's CDR3 is CASSQEGINEQFF. The DNA of the CDR3 is TGCGCCAGCAGCCAAGAAGGAATCAATGAGCAGTTCTTC.

This chain connects TRBV5-1 to TRBJ2-7; 8 nucleotides match TRBD2. After removal of 0 bases from V and 2 bases from J, the junction contained 7 bases not matched to a gene. This CDR3 contains 16 residues. The germline V gene has CDR1 SGHRS and CDR2 YFSETQ. CDR3 residues: CASSLDGSGIPYEQYF. CDR3 sequence (DNA): TGCGCCAGCAGCTTGGACGGTAGCGGGATCCCCTACGAGCAGTACTTC.

The rearrangement links TRBV7-7 to TRBJ1-6; a possible D gene is TRBD1 (6 bases). Germline V gene lookup returns CDR1 SSHAT and CDR2 FNYEAQ (reference sequence). This CDR3 spans 16 amino acids. Trimming left V 5 bases short and J 7 bases short, with 18 bases between. The CDR3, as DNA: TGTGCCAGCAGCCACCCCAGGGGAGGGCGGAATTCACCCCTCCACTTT. Translation: CASSHPRGGRNSPLHF.

Comments on this clone: In the same sample, other DNA sequences code for this CDR3. V gene TRBV28 combines with J gene TRBJ2-1; 7 bases match TRBD2. Germline CDR1 and CDR2: MDHEN and SYDVKM. Unmatched junction bases numbered 4, after V lost 5 bases and J lost 0 bases. The CDR3 runs 15 residues. The CDR3 nucleotides read TGTGCCAGCAGTAGCGGCGGGAGCTCCTACAATGAGCAGTTCTTC. It encodes CASSSGGSSYNEQFF.

This chain joins TRBV2 and TRBJ2-3; 7 bases align to TRBD2. Germline V lookup: CDR1 SNHLY, CDR2 FYNNEI. The CDR3 runs 15 residues. The V and J ends lost 0 bases and 1 base, in that order; junction bases with no gene match: 1. The DNA of the CDR3 is TGTGCCAGCAGTGAAGCGGGGGGGGGCACAGATACGCAGTATTTT. Protein product: CASSEAGGGTDTQYF.

The chain is built from TRBV11-2 and TRBJ2-7; TRBD1 might be the D (9 bases). V shed 6 bases and J shed 6 bases, with 30 bases lying between them. CDR1 and CDR2 (germline): SGHAT, FQNNGV. The CDR3 consists of 18 residues. CDR3 in amino acids: CASRPAGQGRAGAVEQYF. CDR3 bases: TGTGCCAGCAGGCCAGCGGGACAGGGACGAGCGGGAGCGGTCGAGCAGTACTTC.

The chain has TRBV21-1 and TRBJ2-7. TRBV21-1 counts as a pseudogene. This CDR3 spans 13 amino acids. The CDR3 DNA follows: TGTGCCAGCAGCAAAAAAAGGGTATACGAGCAGTACTTC. As protein: CASSKKRVYEQYF.

DNA for the CDR3: TGTGCCACCAGTGACCCGGGACAGAAAGCCTACAATGAGCAGTTCTTC. Its translation is CATSDPGQKAYNEQFF. The chain has TRBV24-1 and TRBJ2-1, with 7 positions matching TRBD1. CDR3 length: 16 amino acids. Per germline, CDR1 KGHDR and CDR2 SFDVKD. Germline trimming cut 4 bases from V and 2 bases from J; bases unmatched to any gene: 7.

The chain links TRBV6-1 to TRBJ1-1, with D possibly matching TRBD1 (6 bases). The V gene's germline CDR1 is MNHNS and CDR2 SASEGT. The CDR3 has 15 residues. Trimming left V 3 bases short and J 5 bases short, with 16 bases between. The CDR3 nucleotides are TGTGCCAGCAGTGATTTACAGGGTGGTAGGACTGAAGCTTTCTTT. Encoded protein: CASSDLQGGRTEAFF.

V usage is TRBV10-2 and J usage is TRBJ1-2; D unclear. The CDR3 extends over 16 amino acids. Germline V gene data show CDR1 as WSHSY and CDR2 as SAAADI. V lost 3 bases and J lost 0, with 14 bases in between. CDR3 sequence: CASSDHLTGTNYGYTF. The CDR3, as DNA: TGCGCCAGCAGTGATCACCTGACCGGAACTAACTATGGCTACACCTTC.

The chain links TRBV7-8 to TRBJ1-5; D gene ambiguous. Trimming stripped 5 bases from V and 2 bases from J, with 16 bases between. CDR1 and CDR2 from the germline V gene are SGHVS and FQNEAQ. The CDR3 sequence is 16 residues long. In DNA, the CDR3 is TGTGCCAGCAGCCCCGTTGCCAGTCCTGGCAATCAGCCCCAGCATTTT. Residues: CASSPVASPGNQPQHF. Full variable domain (remainder filled in from reference TRBV7-8 and TRBJ1-5): GAGVSQSPRYKVAKRGQDVALRCDPISGHVSLFWYQQALGQGPEFLTYFQNEAQLDKSGLPSDRFFAERPEGSVSTLKIQRTQQEDSAVYLCASSPVASPGNQPQHFGDGTRLSIL.